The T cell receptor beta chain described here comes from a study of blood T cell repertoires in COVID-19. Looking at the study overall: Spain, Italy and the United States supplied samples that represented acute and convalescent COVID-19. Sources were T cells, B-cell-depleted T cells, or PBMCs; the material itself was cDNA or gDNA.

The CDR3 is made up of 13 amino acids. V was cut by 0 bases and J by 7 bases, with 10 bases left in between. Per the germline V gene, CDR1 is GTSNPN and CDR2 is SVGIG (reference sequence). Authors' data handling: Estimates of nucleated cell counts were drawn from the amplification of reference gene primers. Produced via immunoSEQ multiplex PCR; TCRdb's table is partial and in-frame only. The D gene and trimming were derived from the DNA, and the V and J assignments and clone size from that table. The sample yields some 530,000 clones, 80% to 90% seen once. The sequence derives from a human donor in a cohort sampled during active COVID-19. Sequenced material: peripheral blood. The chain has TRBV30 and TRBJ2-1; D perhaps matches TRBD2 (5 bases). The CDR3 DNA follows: TGTGCCTGGAGTGTACGAGGGAAAAATGAGCAGTTCTTC. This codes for CAWSVRGKNEQFF.